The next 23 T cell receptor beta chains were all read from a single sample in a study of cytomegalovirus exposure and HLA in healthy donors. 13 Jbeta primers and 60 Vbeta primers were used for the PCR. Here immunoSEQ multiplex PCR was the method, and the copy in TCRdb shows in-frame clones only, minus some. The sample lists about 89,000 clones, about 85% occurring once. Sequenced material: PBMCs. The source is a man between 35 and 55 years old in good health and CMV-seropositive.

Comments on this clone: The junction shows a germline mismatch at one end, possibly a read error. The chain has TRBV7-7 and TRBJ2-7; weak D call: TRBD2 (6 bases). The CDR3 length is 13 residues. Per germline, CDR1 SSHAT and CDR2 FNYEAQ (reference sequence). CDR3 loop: CASSAGTEGEQYF. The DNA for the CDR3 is TGTGCTAGCAGCGCCGGGACTGAGGGCGAGCAGTACTTC.

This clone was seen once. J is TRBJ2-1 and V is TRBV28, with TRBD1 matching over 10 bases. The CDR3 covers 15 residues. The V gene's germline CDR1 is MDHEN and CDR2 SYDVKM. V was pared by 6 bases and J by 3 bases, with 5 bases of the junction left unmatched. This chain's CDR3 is CASRHRTGGYNEQFF. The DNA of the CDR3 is TGTGCCAGCAGACACCGGACAGGGGGCTACAATGAGCAGTTCTTC. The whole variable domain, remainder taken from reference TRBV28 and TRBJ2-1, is DVKVTQSSRYLVKRTGEKVFLECVQDMDHENMFWYRQDPGLGLRLIYFSYDVKMKEKGDIPEGYSVSREKKERFSLILESASTNQTSMYLCASRHRTGGYNEQFFGPGTRLTVL.

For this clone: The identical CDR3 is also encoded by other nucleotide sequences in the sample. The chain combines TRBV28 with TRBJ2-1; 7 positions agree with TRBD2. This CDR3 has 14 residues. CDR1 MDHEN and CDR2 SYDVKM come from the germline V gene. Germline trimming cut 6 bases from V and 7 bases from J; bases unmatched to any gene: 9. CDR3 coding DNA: TGTGCCAGCAGGCAGCGGGAAATGTCGAATGAGCAGTTCTTC. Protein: CASRQREMSNEQFF.

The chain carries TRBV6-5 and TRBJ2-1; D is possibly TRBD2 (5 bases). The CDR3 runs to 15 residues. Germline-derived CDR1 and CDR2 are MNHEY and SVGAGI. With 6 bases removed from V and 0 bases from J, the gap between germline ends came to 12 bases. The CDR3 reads CASRPGGSSYNEQFF. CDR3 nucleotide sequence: TGTGCCAGCAGACCCGGAGGTAGCTCCTACAATGAGCAGTTCTTC.

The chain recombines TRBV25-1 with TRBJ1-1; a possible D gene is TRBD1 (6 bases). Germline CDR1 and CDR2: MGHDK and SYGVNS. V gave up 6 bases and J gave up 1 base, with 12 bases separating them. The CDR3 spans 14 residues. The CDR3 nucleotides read TGTGCCAGCAGCCCTATAGGGGGGAACACTGAAGCTTTCTTT. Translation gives CASSPIGGNTEAFF.

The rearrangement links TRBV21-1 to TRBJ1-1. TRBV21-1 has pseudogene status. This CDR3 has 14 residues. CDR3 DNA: TGTGCCAGCAGCAACCCCCCGGGTTACACTGAAGCTTTCTTT. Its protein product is CASSNPPGYTEAFF.

CDR3 nucleotides: TGTGCCAGTGCCGGGACTAGGAGGGATACGCAGTATTTT. Translation gives CASAGTRRDTQYF. The chain carries TRBV6-6 and TRBJ2-3; 8 bases align to TRBD2. V dropped 9 bases and J dropped 6; count of bases not matched to a gene: 8. The germline gives CDR1 MNHNY, CDR2 SVGAGI (reference sequence). CDR3 size: 13 residues.

The CDR3 sequence is CASSPQGWEETQYF. In DNA form, the CDR3 reads TGTGCCAGCAGCCCACAGGGTTGGGAGGAGACCCAGTACTTC. The V and J genes are TRBV7-3 and TRBJ2-5; D is possibly TRBD1 (6 bases). The CDR3 length is 14 residues. Per germline, CDR1 SGHTA and CDR2 FQGTGA. Trimming took off 5 bases at V and 5 bases at J, with 15 bases between the two ends.

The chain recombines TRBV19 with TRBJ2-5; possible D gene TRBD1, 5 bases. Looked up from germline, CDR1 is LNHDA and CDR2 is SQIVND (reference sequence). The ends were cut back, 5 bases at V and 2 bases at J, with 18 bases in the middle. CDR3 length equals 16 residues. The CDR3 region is CASSGRTWTSQETQYF. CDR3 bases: TGTGCCAGTAGTGGTAGAACGTGGACATCTCAAGAGACCCAGTACTTC.

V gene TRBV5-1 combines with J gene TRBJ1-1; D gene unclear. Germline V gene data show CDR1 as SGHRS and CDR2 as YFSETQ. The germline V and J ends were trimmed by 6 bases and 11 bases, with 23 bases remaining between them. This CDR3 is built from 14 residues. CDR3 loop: CASNLVNSSRWAFF. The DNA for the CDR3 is TGCGCCAGCAACCTTGTGAACAGTTCTCGATGGGCTTTCTTT.

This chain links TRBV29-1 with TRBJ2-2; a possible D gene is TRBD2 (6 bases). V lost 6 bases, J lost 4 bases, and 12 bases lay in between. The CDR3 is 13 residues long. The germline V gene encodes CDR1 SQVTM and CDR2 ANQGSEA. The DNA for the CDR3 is TGCAGCGTCGCCGGGACTTTCACCGGGGAGCTGTTTTTT. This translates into CSVAGTFTGELFF.

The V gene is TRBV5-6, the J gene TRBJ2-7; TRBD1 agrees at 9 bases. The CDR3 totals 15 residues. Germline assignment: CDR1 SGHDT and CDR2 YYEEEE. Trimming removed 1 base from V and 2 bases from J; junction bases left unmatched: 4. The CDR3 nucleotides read TGTGCCAGCAGCTTGCTGACAGGGGGGACCTACGAGCAGTACTTC. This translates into CASSLLTGGTYEQYF. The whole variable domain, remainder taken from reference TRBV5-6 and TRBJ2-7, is DAGVTQSPTHLIKTRGQQVTLRCSPKSGHDTVSWYQQALGQGPQFIFQYYEEEERQRGNFPDRFSGHQFPNYSSELNVNALLLGDSALYLCASSLLTGGTYEQYFGPGTRLTVT.

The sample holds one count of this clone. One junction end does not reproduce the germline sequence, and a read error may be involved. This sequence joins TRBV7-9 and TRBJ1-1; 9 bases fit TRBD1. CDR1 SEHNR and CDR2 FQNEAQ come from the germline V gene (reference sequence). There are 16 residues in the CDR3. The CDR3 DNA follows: TGTTCCAGCAGCGTATCACAGGGGGCTCGGGACACTGAAGCTTTCTTT. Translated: CSSSVSQGARDTEAFF.

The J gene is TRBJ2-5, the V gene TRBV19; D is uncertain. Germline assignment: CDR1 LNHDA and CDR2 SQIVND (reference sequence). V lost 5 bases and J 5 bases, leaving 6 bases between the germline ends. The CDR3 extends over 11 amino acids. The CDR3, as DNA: TGTGCCAGTAGTGTCGGGGAGACCCAGTACTTC. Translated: CASSVGETQYF.

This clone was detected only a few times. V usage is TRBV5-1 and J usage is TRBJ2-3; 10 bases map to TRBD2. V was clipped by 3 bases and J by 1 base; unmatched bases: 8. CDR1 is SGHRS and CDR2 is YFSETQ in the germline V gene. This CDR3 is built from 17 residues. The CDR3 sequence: CASSYQRGGMRTDTQYF. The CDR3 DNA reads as TGCGCCAGCAGCTACCAGCGGGGGGGGATGCGCACAGATACGCAGTATTTT.

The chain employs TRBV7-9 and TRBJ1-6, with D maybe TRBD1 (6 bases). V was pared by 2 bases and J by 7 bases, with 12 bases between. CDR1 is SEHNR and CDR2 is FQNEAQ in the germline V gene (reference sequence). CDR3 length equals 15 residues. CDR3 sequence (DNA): TGTGCCAGCAGCTTATACAGGACAGAAAATTCACCCCTCCACTTT. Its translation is CASSLYRTENSPLHF.

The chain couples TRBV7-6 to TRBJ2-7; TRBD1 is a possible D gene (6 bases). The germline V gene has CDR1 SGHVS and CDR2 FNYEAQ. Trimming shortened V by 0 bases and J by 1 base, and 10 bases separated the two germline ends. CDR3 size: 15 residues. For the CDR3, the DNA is TGTGCCAGCAGCTTAGCGGATGGGACATCCTACGAGCAGTACTTC. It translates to CASSLADGTSYEQYF.

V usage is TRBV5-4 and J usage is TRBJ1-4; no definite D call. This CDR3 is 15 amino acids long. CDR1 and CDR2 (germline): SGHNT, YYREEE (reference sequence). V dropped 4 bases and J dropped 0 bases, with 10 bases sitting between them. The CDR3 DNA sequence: TGTGCCAGCAGCCCCGGGTGGGCAACTAATGAAAAACTGTTTTTT. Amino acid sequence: CASSPGWATNEKLFF.

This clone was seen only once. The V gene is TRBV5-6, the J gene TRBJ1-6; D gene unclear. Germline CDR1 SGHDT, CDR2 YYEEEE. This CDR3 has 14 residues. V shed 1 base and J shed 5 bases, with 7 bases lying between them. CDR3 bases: TGTGCCAGCAGCTTGAGGGAGGATAATTCACCCCTCCACTTT. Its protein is CASSLREDNSPLHF.

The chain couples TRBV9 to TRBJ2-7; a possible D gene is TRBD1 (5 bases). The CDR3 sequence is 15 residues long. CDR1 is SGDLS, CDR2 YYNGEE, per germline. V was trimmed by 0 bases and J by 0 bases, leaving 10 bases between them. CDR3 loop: CASSVGGDSSYEQYF. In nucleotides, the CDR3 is TGTGCCAGCAGCGTAGGCGGCGACAGCTCCTACGAGCAGTACTTC.

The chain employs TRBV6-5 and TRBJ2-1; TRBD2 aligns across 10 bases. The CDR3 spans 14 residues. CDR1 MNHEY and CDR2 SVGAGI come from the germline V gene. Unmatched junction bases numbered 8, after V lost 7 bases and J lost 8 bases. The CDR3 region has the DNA TGTGCCAGCACGGTTACTAGCGGGATATATGAGCAGTTCTTC. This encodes CASTVTSGIYEQFF.

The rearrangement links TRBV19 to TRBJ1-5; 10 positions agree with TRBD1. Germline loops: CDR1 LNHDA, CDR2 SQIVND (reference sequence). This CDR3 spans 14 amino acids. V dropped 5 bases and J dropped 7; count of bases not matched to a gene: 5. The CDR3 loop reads CASSADRGLQPQHF. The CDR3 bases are TGTGCCAGTAGTGCAGACAGGGGGCTCCAGCCCCAGCATTTT.

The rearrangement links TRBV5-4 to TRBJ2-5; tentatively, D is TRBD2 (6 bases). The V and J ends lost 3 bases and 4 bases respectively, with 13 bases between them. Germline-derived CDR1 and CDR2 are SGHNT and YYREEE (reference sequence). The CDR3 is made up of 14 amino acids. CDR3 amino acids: CASSYSGLGETQYF. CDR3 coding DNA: TGTGCCAGCAGCTACAGCGGGCTTGGAGAGACCCAGTACTTC.